This entry lists 17 T cell receptor beta chains sequenced from one sample in a study of shared clonotypes between healthy human individuals. TCRdb's table, derived via immunoSEQ multiplex PCR, lists solely in-frame clones and lacks some. In the table there are about 2.3 million clones, roughly 90% of which are singletons. Sequencing was performed on naive CD4+ T cells from PBMCs. Regarding subset: CD45RA+ positively selected. These receptor sequences come from a man younger than 35 in good health. Some clones in this sample may be carry-over from other donors' samples.

The chain carries TRBV25-1 and TRBJ1-2; TRBD1 aligns across 9 bases. Germline assignment: CDR1 MGHDK and CDR2 SYGVNS. The CDR3 covers 16 residues. The junction had 6 bases not matched to a gene; V was cut back by 1 base and J by 3 bases. The CDR3 loop reads CASSEWNRGLDYGYTF. CDR3 bases: TGTGCCAGCAGTGAATGGAACAGGGGGCTCGACTATGGCTACACCTTC.

As to this clone: Other DNA sequences in the sample encode the same CDR3. The CDR3 protein is CASSLVPGFDNEQFF. The CDR3 DNA is TGCGCCAGCAGCTTGGTCCCGGGATTCGACAATGAGCAGTTCTTC. This sequence joins TRBV5-1 and TRBJ2-1; D may be TRBD2 (5 bases). CDR1 and CDR2 from the germline V gene are SGHRS and YFSETQ. The CDR3 sequence is 15 residues long. V was shortened by 0 bases and J by 5 bases, with 12 bases between the two germline ends. The whole variable domain, filled in from reference TRBV5-1 and TRBJ2-1, reads KAGVTQTPRYLIKTRGQQVTLSCSPISGHRSVSWYQQTPGQGLQFLFEYFSETQRNKGNFPGRFSGRQFSNSRSEMNVSTLELGDSALYLCASSLVPGFDNEQFFGPGTRLTVL.

J is TRBJ1-3 and V is TRBV6-1, with a weak D call TRBD1 (5 bases). CDR3 length: 12 amino acids. Looked up from germline, CDR1 is MNHNS and CDR2 is SASEGT. V was trimmed by 9 bases and J by 2 bases, leaving 8 bases between them. The CDR3 nucleotides are TGTGCCAGTGCGGGGGCTGGAAACACCATATATTTT. Translated, it gives CASAGAGNTIYF.

Concerning this clone itself: Additional DNA sequences in this sample encode the identical CDR3. The chain employs TRBV27 and TRBJ2-7; D remains ambiguous. The V end was cut by 3 bases, the J end by 2 bases, with 8 bases between. CDR1 is MNHEY, CDR2 SMNVEV, per germline (reference sequence). The CDR3 spans 13 residues. The CDR3 coding sequence is TGTGCCAGCAGTTTGGGCAGAACCTACGAGCAGTACTTC. As protein: CASSLGRTYEQYF.

The chain carries TRBV18 and TRBJ2-7; 12 nucleotides align to TRBD2. V shed 6 bases and J 1 base; nucleotides not matched to a gene: 7. CDR1 is KGHSH, CDR2 LQKENI, per germline. This CDR3 is built from 16 residues. The chain's CDR3 is CASSRRLAGASYEQYF. In nucleotides, the CDR3 is TGTGCCAGCTCCCGGAGACTAGCGGGAGCATCCTACGAGCAGTACTTC.

The V and J genes are TRBV2 and TRBJ1-3; D gene ambiguous. Germline V lookup: CDR1 SNHLY, CDR2 FYNNEI. The germline V and J ends were trimmed by 6 bases and 2 bases, with 5 bases remaining between them. The CDR3 runs to 12 residues. The CDR3 loop is CASSPTGNTIYF. The CDR3 DNA is TGTGCCAGCAGCCCGACTGGAAACACCATATATTTT.

The rearrangement links TRBV28 to TRBJ2-1; maybe TRBD1 (5 bases). Germline V gene sequence: CDR1 MDHEN, CDR2 SYDVKM. The CDR3 length is 16 residues. The V end lost 6 bases, the J end lost 1 base, and 16 bases lay between the germline ends. Here the CDR3 reads CASRSYQGGSYNEQFF. In DNA form, the CDR3 reads TGTGCCAGCAGGTCATATCAGGGCGGTTCCTACAATGAGCAGTTCTTC.

This chain links TRBV2 with TRBJ2-1; D not certain. The CDR3 totals 14 residues. The V end was cut by 9 bases, the J end by 5 bases, with 17 bases between. CDR1 SNHLY and CDR2 FYNNEI come from the germline V gene. CDR3 loop: CASQTQQTDNEQFF. In DNA, the CDR3 is TGTGCCAGTCAGACCCAGCAGACGGACAATGAGCAGTTCTTC.

This rearrangement joins TRBV5-4 to TRBJ2-7, with TRBD1 matching over 7 bases. Unmatched junction bases numbered 3, after V lost 0 bases and J lost 3 bases. Germline values: CDR1 SGHNT, CDR2 YYREEE (reference sequence). This CDR3 is 14 amino acids long. DNA for the CDR3: TGTGCCAGCAGCTTGGACTGGACAGGCTACGAGCAGTACTTC. It yields the protein CASSLDWTGYEQYF.

The chain is built from TRBV14 and TRBJ2-1, with 13 nucleotides matching TRBD2. The trim removed 4 bases at V and 0 bases at J, leaving 15 bases unmatched. This CDR3 spans 21 amino acids. CDR1 is SGHDN and CDR2 is FVKESK in the germline V gene. Here the CDR3 reads CASSLRLGLAGPGSSYNEQFF. The CDR3 nucleotides read TGTGCCAGCAGCCTTCGGTTGGGACTAGCGGGACCGGGTAGCTCCTACAATGAGCAGTTCTTC.

The chain joins TRBV5-4 to TRBJ2-1; 13 nucleotides line up with TRBD2. This CDR3 contains 18 residues. Germline lookup yields CDR1 SGHNT and CDR2 YYREEE (reference sequence). J was trimmed by 2 bases and V by 0 bases; bases with no gene match: 5. The CDR3 coding sequence is TGTGCCAGCAGCTTGGGGGGACTAGCGGGACCCACCTACAATGAGCAGTTCTTC. Its translation is CASSLGGLAGPTYNEQFF.

V gene TRBV19 combines with J gene TRBJ2-2; a possible D gene is TRBD1 (8 bases). This CDR3 spans 15 amino acids. Germline values: CDR1 LNHDA, CDR2 SQIVND (reference sequence). With 6 bases removed from V and 4 bases from J, the gap between germline ends came to 15 bases. The CDR3 nucleotides read TGTGCCAGTAGCCGGGGGGACAGGACCACCGGGGAGCTGTTTTTT. Amino acid sequence: CASSRGDRTTGELFF.

The chain employs TRBV5-4 and TRBJ2-2; a possible D gene is TRBD1 (6 bases). V lost 2 bases to trimming and J lost 3 bases, with 11 bases between them. Germline V gene sequence: CDR1 SGHNT, CDR2 YYREEE (reference sequence). CDR3 length: 15 residues. The CDR3 DNA reads as TGTGCCAGCAGCTTAGGGGGTCACGACACCGGGGAGCTGTTTTTT. This gives the protein CASSLGGHDTGELFF.

V gene TRBV15 combines with J gene TRBJ1-1; a possible D gene is TRBD1 (5 bases). This CDR3 is 14 amino acids long. V gave up 7 bases and J gave up 8 bases, with 20 bases separating them. The germline V gene encodes CDR1 LNHNV and CDR2 YYDKDF (reference sequence). CDR3 sequence reads: CATNRGQGEGEAFF. The CDR3 coding sequence is TGTGCCACCAACCGAGGGCAGGGTGAGGGGGAAGCTTTCTTT.

This chain uses TRBV5-1 with TRBJ2-3; D gene uncertain. Germline V gene lookup returns CDR1 SGHRS and CDR2 YFSETQ. V lost 0 bases and J 1 base, leaving 9 bases between the germline ends. The length of the CDR3 is 15 residues. The CDR3 nucleotides are TGCGCCAGCAGCTTGGTCCAGTCTGGCACAGATACGCAGTATTTT. This sequence encodes CASSLVQSGTDTQYF.

The J gene is TRBJ1-5, the V gene TRBV7-2; TRBD1 matches 9 bases. This CDR3 has 17 amino acids. Germline CDR1 reads SGHTA; CDR2 reads FQGNSA. Germline trimming cut 1 base from V and 3 bases from J; bases unmatched to any gene: 7. The CDR3 loop reads CASSLGGTGHYNQPQHF. CDR3 coding DNA: TGTGCCAGCAGCTTAGGGGGGACAGGGCACTACAATCAGCCCCAGCATTTT.

The chain recombines TRBV5-1 with TRBJ2-3; TRBD2 aligns across 15 bases. The germline V gene encodes CDR1 SGHRS and CDR2 YFSETQ. J was trimmed by 0 bases and V by 4 bases; bases with no gene match: 6. This CDR3 spans 18 amino acids. The CDR3 loop reads CASSEGLAGGPSTDTQYF. The CDR3 bases are TGCGCCAGCAGCGAAGGACTAGCGGGAGGGCCAAGCACAGATACGCAGTATTTT.